These T cell receptor beta chains were read from a single sample in a study of T cells in Graves' hyperthyroidism and ophthalmopathy. One entry per CDR3 protein, called by TCRdb with MiXCR from the multiplex PCR reads. The data show 600,000 to 700,000 distinct CDR3 sequences, roughly 15% seen once. The sequenced material came from blood. These receptors were taken from a woman in her thirties or forties with Graves' ophthalmopathy. Each CDR3 is given with its conserved first and last residue. Fields, in order: clone size, D gene, J gene, V gene, CDR3 DNA, CDR3 protein. A D gene is named only where the DNA matches it firmly. The size field is filled for only some rows; it gives once, few, many or a size class.

clone_size: many
d_call: TRBD1
j_call: TRBJ2-2
v_call: TRBV10-3
cdr3_nt: TGTGCCATCAGTGAGACCGGGACAGGTGGTCTGTTTTTT
cdr3_aa: CAISETGTGGLFF

clone_size: many
d_call: NA
j_call: TRBJ2-5
v_call: TRBV29-1
cdr3_nt: TGCAGCGTTGAAGATCGACGGAGCCCGGAGACCCAGTACTTC
cdr3_aa: CSVEDRRSPETQYF

clone_size: many
d_call: NA
j_call: TRBJ2-1
v_call: TRBV5-1
cdr3_nt: TGCGCCAGCAGCTTGGAGGGGGCGGGGTTCTCCTACAATGAGCAGTTCTTC
cdr3_aa: CASSLEGAGFSYNEQFF

clone_size: few
d_call: NA
j_call: TRBJ2-7
v_call: TRBV28
cdr3_nt: TGTGCCAGCAGTTCCCCCCGGGACAACCTCTACGAGCAGTACTTC
cdr3_aa: CASSSPRDNLYEQYF

clone_size: NA
d_call: TRBD2
j_call: TRBJ2-4
v_call: TRBV7-9
cdr3_nt: TGTGCCAGCAGCCAAAGACTAGCGGGAGGGCAAAACATTCAGTACTTC
cdr3_aa: CASSQRLAGGQNIQYF

clone_size: NA
d_call: TRBD2
j_call: TRBJ2-7
v_call: TRBV20-1
cdr3_nt: TGCAGTGCTAGAGAAGGGACTAGCGGTTTCTCCTACGAGCAGTACTTC
cdr3_aa: CSAREGTSGFSYEQYF

clone_size: many
d_call: NA
j_call: TRBJ2-7
v_call: TRBV27
cdr3_nt: TGTGCCAGCAGTCTTGGGACTGCCCCCTACGAGCAGTACTTC
cdr3_aa: CASSLGTAPYEQYF

clone_size: many
d_call: NA
j_call: TRBJ2-5
v_call: TRBV24-1
cdr3_nt: TGTGCCACCAGTGATTTTACGAGGACGCAAGAGACCCAGTACTTC
cdr3_aa: CATSDFTRTQETQYF

clone_size: few
d_call: NA
j_call: TRBJ2-7
v_call: TRBV7-9
cdr3_nt: TGTGCCAGCAGCCTCGAGGGGCTGAACGAGCAGTACTTC
cdr3_aa: CASSLEGLNEQYF

clone_size: many
d_call: TRBD2
j_call: TRBJ2-5
v_call: TRBV12-3/TRBV12-4
cdr3_nt: TGTGCCAGCACCCAGCGTAGCGGGAGGGAAGAGACCCAGTACTTC
cdr3_aa: CASTQRSGREETQYF

clone_size: NA
d_call: NA
j_call: TRBJ2-2
v_call: TRBV19
cdr3_nt: TGTGCCAGTAGTATAGTCGCGAACACCGGGGAGCTGTTTTTT
cdr3_aa: CASSIVANTGELFF

clone_size: many
d_call: NA
j_call: TRBJ1-1
v_call: TRBV28
cdr3_nt: TGTGCCAGCAGTTCAGGGGTCACTGAAGCTTTCTTT
cdr3_aa: CASSSGVTEAFF

clone_size: many
d_call: NA
j_call: TRBJ1-1
v_call: TRBV20-1
cdr3_nt: TGCAGTGCTCGTCCACAGGGATCCACTGAAGCTTTCTTT
cdr3_aa: CSARPQGSTEAFF

clone_size: NA
d_call: NA
j_call: TRBJ2-2
v_call: TRBV6-4
cdr3_nt: TGTGCCACCAGTGACTCGACAGGCAATGGTTCCTTAGCGGACACCGGGGAGCTGTTTTTT
cdr3_aa: CATSDSTGNGSLADTGELFF

clone_size: many
d_call: NA
j_call: TRBJ1-2
v_call: TRBV28
cdr3_nt: TGTGCCTGCCGGGCCCCAGAAAACTATGGCTACACCTTC
cdr3_aa: CACRAPENYGYTF

clone_size: many
d_call: NA
j_call: TRBJ2-3
v_call: TRBV6-1
cdr3_nt: TGTGCCAGCAGACCGGGCCCCGGAGATACGCAGTATTTT
cdr3_aa: CASRPGPGDTQYF

clone_size: many
d_call: TRBD1
j_call: TRBJ2-5
v_call: TRBV3-1
cdr3_nt: TGTGCCAGCAGCCAAGGGACAGGGTTCGAAGAGACCCAGTACTTC
cdr3_aa: CASSQGTGFEETQYF

clone_size: many
d_call: NA
j_call: TRBJ1-1
v_call: TRBV6-5
cdr3_nt: TGTGCCAGCAGTTACTCCCGGGGGGGGAGAGAAGCTTTCTTT
cdr3_aa: CASSYSRGGREAFF

clone_size: many
d_call: NA
j_call: TRBJ1-1
v_call: TRBV10-3
cdr3_nt: TGTGCCACCTCATATGGGGGCATGAACACTGAAGCTTTCTTT
cdr3_aa: CATSYGGMNTEAFF

clone_size: NA
d_call: NA
j_call: TRBJ2-7
v_call: TRBV20-1
cdr3_nt: TGCAGTGGTTCGGGCTCTAGCGAGCAGTACTTC
cdr3_aa: CSGSGSSEQYF

clone_size: many
d_call: TRBD1
j_call: TRBJ2-7
v_call: TRBV7-2
cdr3_nt: TGTGCCAGCAGCTTCGGGACAGGCGAGCAGTACTTC
cdr3_aa: CASSFGTGEQYF

clone_size: many
d_call: TRBD1
j_call: TRBJ1-5
v_call: TRBV6-1
cdr3_nt: TGTGCCAGCACCCGTCAGGGGGGGGATCAGCCCCAGCATTTT
cdr3_aa: CASTRQGGDQPQHF

clone_size: few
d_call: NA
j_call: TRBJ1-3
v_call: TRBV6-5
cdr3_nt: TGTGCCAGCAGTTACTCCCTGGACCATGGGAGAAACACCATATATTTT
cdr3_aa: CASSYSLDHGRNTIYF

clone_size: NA
d_call: NA
j_call: TRBJ2-7
v_call: TRBV18
cdr3_nt: TGTGCCAGCTCAAAAGGACACCAGTCGGAGCAGTACTTC
cdr3_aa: CASSKGHQSEQYF